The 30 T cell receptor beta chains given below trace back to one sample, sequenced in a study. MiXCR, applied by TCRdb to the RT-PCR reads, yields one record per CDR3 protein. The sample shows hundreds of thousands of distinct CDR3 sequences, 13% to 15% of them seen only once. The specimen sequenced was memory CD4+ T cells from blood. The receptors stem from a female donor in good health, serving as a healthy control.

As regards this clonotype: Because the CDR3's place on the DNA is in doubt, the DNA is left out and the CDR3 is given as listed by TCRdb. V is TRBV20-1 and J is TRBJ2-7; no check of the table's D call, TRBD1, against the DNA was made. CDR1 DFQATT and CDR2 SNEGSKA come from the germline V gene (reference sequence). The CDR3 is 13 residues long, counting both termini. CDR3 residues: CSARDRVGQGAAF.

This clonotype was counted only a few times. The chain employs TRBV5-1 and TRBJ2-7, with TRBD1 as a possible D gene (5 bases). Looked up from germline, CDR1 is SGHRS and CDR2 is YFSETQ. The CDR3 covers 14 residues. The germline V and J ends were trimmed by 4 bases and 1 base, with 12 bases remaining between them. CDR3 in amino acids: CASSLPTASYEQYF. The CDR3 bases are TGCGCCAGCAGCCTTCCGACAGCTTCCTACGAGCAGTACTTC.

This chain connects TRBV12-3 or TRBV12-4 to TRBJ2-5; possibly TRBD1 for D (6 bases). This CDR3 has 13 residues. V dropped 6 bases and J dropped 4 bases, with 12 bases sitting between them. This chain's CDR3 is CASRSTGTETQYF. CDR3 DNA: TGTGCCAGCAGATCTACAGGGACAGAGACCCAGTACTTC.

This clonotype was observed at least ten times. The chain links TRBV20-1 to TRBJ2-3; 8 bases fit TRBD1. V was pared by 6 bases and J by 4 bases, with 9 bases of the junction left unmatched. The CDR3 covers 14 residues. CDR1 is DFQATT and CDR2 is SNEGSKA in the germline V gene (reference sequence). The CDR3 nucleotides are TGCAGTGCCTGGACAGGGATGGTCGCAGATACGCAGTATTTT. Protein: CSAWTGMVADTQYF.

The V and J genes are TRBV5-6 and TRBJ2-5; D may be TRBD2 (5 bases). CDR1 is SGHDT and CDR2 is YYEEEE in the germline V gene. The length of the CDR3 is 16 residues. V was pared by 4 bases and J by 4 bases, with 20 bases between. CDR3 residues: CASSHQRTDGGETQYF. The CDR3 nucleotides read TGTGCCAGCAGCCACCAGCGGACGGACGGCGGAGAGACCCAGTACTTC.

This clonotype was seen a few times. J is TRBJ1-2 and V is TRBV27, with 7 bases lining up with TRBD1. V lost 5 bases and J lost 8; bases outside the gene matches: 8. CDR1 is MNHEY and CDR2 is SMNVEV in the germline V gene (reference sequence). The CDR3 runs to 13 residues. CDR3 residues: CASSPRQGWGYTF. CDR3 in DNA: TGTGCCAGCAGTCCCCGACAGGGATGGGGCTACACCTTC.

In its sample, this clonotype was seen a few times. The rearrangement joins TRBV15 to TRBJ2-3, with 7 nucleotides matching TRBD1. With V trimmed by 5 bases and J by 1 base, 3 bases remained unmatched. Per germline, CDR1 LNHNV and CDR2 YYDKDF (reference sequence). The CDR3 is made up of 14 amino acids. CDR3 nucleotide sequence: TGTGCCACCAGCTCCCAGGGGGGCACAGATACGCAGTATTTT. This encodes CATSSQGGTDTQYF.

The chain has TRBV10-3 and TRBJ2-7; possibly TRBD2 for D (6 bases). V was shortened by 0 bases and J by 2 bases, with 14 bases between the two germline ends. The CDR3 has 16 amino acids. Germline lookup yields CDR1 ENHRY and CDR2 SYGVKD. CDR3 sequence (DNA): TGTGCCATCAGTGAGTCGACCGGGGGATTGCCCTACGAGCAGTACTTC. Amino acids: CAISESTGGLPYEQYF.

The chain links TRBV6-2 or TRBV6-3 to TRBJ1-1; D may be TRBD1 (5 bases). This CDR3 comprises 13 residues. CDR1 MNHEY and CDR2 SVGEGT come from the germline V gene. Trimming stripped 7 bases from V and 10 bases from J, with 19 bases between. Here the CDR3 DNA reads TGTGCCAGCACCTATCGGCTGTCGGGGGGAGCTTTCTTT. It yields the protein CASTYRLSGGAFF.

The V call is TRBV9, the J call TRBJ2-7; 15 nucleotides align to TRBD2. This CDR3 has 16 amino acids. Looked up from germline, CDR1 is SGDLS and CDR2 is YYNGEE. V was clipped by 3 bases and J by 7 bases; unmatched bases: 8. The CDR3, as DNA: TGTGCCAGCAGCGCCTCAGCGGGACTAGCGGGAGGTGAGCAGTACTTC. It codes for CASSASAGLAGGEQYF. Full variable domain (missing parts from reference TRBV9 and TRBJ2-7): DSGVTQTPKHLITATGQRVTLRCSPRSGDLSVYWYQQSLDQGLQFLIQYYNGEERAKGNILERFSAQQFPDLHSELNLSSLELGDSALYFCASSASAGLAGGEQYFGPGTRLTVT.

The chain uses TRBV6-1 and TRBJ1-1; no clear D gene. With 4 bases removed from V and 4 bases from J, the gap between germline ends came to 7 bases. Germline lookup yields CDR1 MNHNS and CDR2 SASEGT. This CDR3 is built from 12 residues. DNA for the CDR3: TGTGCCAGCAGTGGTGGGCCCACTGAAGCTTTCTTT. Amino acid sequence: CASSGGPTEAFF.

This clonotype was seen many times. The chain has TRBV5-1 and TRBJ2-5; no reliable D call. The CDR3 spans 13 residues. The ends were cut back, 0 bases at V and 5 bases at J, with 8 bases in the middle. Germline CDR1 reads SGHRS; CDR2 reads YFSETQ. The chain's CDR3 is CASSLGVFETQYF. CDR3 DNA: TGCGCCAGCAGCTTGGGGGTATTTGAGACCCAGTACTTC.

This clonotype appeared many times. The chain employs TRBV20-1 and TRBJ2-7, with unresolved D. Trimming shortened V by 2 bases and J by 2 bases, and 7 bases separated the two germline ends. Germline loops: CDR1 DFQATT, CDR2 SNEGSKA (reference sequence). The CDR3 contains 12 residues. The CDR3 DNA follows: TGCAGTGCTAGAATCGAGACCTACGAGCAGTACTTC. Encoded protein: CSARIETYEQYF.

This clonotype has just a few counts. The gene calls are TRBV10-3 and TRBJ2-1; 7 bases match TRBD2. The CDR3 has 13 residues. Germline loops: CDR1 ENHRY, CDR2 SYGVKD. V shed 7 bases, J shed 6 bases, and the junction held 6 bases outside the gene matches. In DNA form, the CDR3 reads TGTGCCATCACCGGGGGGTCGGTCAATGAGCAGTTCTTC. Translating it yields CAITGGSVNEQFF.

This clonotype was seen more than once but under ten times. The chain recombines TRBV9 with TRBJ2-3, with TRBD2 matching 8 bases. The germline V gene encodes CDR1 SGDLS and CDR2 YYNGEE. This CDR3 has 15 residues. V gave up 4 bases and J gave up 2 bases; unmatched junction bases: 6. The CDR3 here is CASSLLADATDTQYF. CDR3 nucleotides: TGTGCCAGCAGCTTACTAGCGGACGCCACAGATACGCAGTATTTT.

Ten or more counts support this clonotype. This chain connects TRBV9 to TRBJ2-5; D may be TRBD2 (5 bases). Germline V gene lookup returns CDR1 SGDLS and CDR2 YYNGEE. V was cut by 4 bases and J by 1 base, with 17 bases left in between. CDR3 length equals 16 residues. CDR3 residues: CASSIRLGAGQETQYF. In DNA form, the CDR3 reads TGTGCCAGCAGCATACGACTGGGTGCGGGCCAAGAGACCCAGTACTTC.

This clonotype has at least ten counts. The chain links TRBV7-2 to TRBJ2-1; weak D call: TRBD1 (6 bases). CDR1 and CDR2 from the germline V gene are SGHTA and FQGNSA. Deletions cut 5 bases from V and 5 bases from J, with 16 bases between. The CDR3 runs to 15 residues. The CDR3 loop reads CASSPQSTGNNEQFF. The CDR3, as DNA: TGTGCCAGCAGCCCTCAGTCGACAGGAAACAATGAGCAGTTCTTC.

This clonotype has ten or more counts. CDR3 nucleotides: TGCAGTACAGGGGGCGGATATTTGGACACTGAAGCTTTCTTT. Amino acids: CSTGGGYLDTEAFF. The rearrangement uses TRBV20-1 and TRBJ1-1; 9 nucleotides line up with TRBD1. The CDR3 totals 14 residues. The germline gives CDR1 DFQATT, CDR2 SNEGSKA (reference sequence). After removal of 8 bases from V and 3 bases from J, the junction contained 10 bases not matched to a gene.

This sequence joins TRBV10-3 and TRBJ2-2; 9 nucleotides align to TRBD1. After removal of 3 bases from V and 1 base from J, the junction contained 3 bases not matched to a gene. Germline CDR1 ENHRY, CDR2 SYGVKD. The length of the CDR3 is 16 residues. This chain's CDR3 is CAISEPGQGNTGELFF. The CDR3 DNA reads as TGTGCCATCAGTGAACCGGGACAGGGGAACACCGGGGAGCTGTTTTTT.

The gene calls are TRBV3-1 and TRBJ2-7; possible D gene TRBD2, 5 bases. Trimming stripped 4 bases from V and 2 bases from J, with 9 bases between. This CDR3 is 13 amino acids long. Germline V gene data show CDR1 as LGHDT and CDR2 as YNNKEL (reference sequence). The CDR3 coding sequence is TGTGCCAGCAGCCCGACTACTCCCTACGAGCAGTACTTC. The encoded protein is CASSPTTPYEQYF.

In this sample, this clonotype turned up many times. This chain joins TRBV4-3 and TRBJ2-3; D tentatively fits TRBD1 or TRBD2 (5 bases each). The CDR3 extends over 16 amino acids. The V end lost 1 base, the J end lost 2 bases, and 13 bases lay between the germline ends. From germline, CDR1 is LGHNA and CDR2 YSLEER. Here the CDR3 reads CASSQGVGDLTDTQYF. CDR3 nucleotide sequence: TGCGCCAGCAGCCAAGGGGTGGGGGACCTCACAGATACGCAGTATTTT.

This rearrangement joins TRBV20-1 to TRBJ1-5, with D perhaps TRBD1 (6 bases). The V and J ends lost 0 bases and 3 bases respectively, with 12 bases between them. The germline gives CDR1 DFQATT, CDR2 SNEGSKA (reference sequence). The length of the CDR3 is 15 residues. CDR3 in amino acids: CSARETGPNNQPQHF. DNA for the CDR3: TGCAGTGCTAGAGAAACAGGGCCGAACAATCAGCCCCAGCATTTT.

The chain links TRBV20-1 to TRBJ2-7; D is possibly TRBD2 (6 bases). V lost 5 bases, J lost 3 bases, and 8 bases lay in between. The CDR3 has 11 residues. The germline gives CDR1 DFQATT, CDR2 SNEGSKA (reference sequence). In DNA, the CDR3 is TGCAGTGCTGGGACTCTCTACGAGCAGTACTTC. It is translated as CSAGTLYEQYF.

In its sample, this clonotype was seen many times. The chain links TRBV6-5 to TRBJ2-7, with D perhaps TRBD2 (6 bases). CDR3 length: 12 amino acids. Germline V gene sequence: CDR1 MNHEY, CDR2 SVGAGI. Trimming left V 4 bases short and J 7 bases short, with 11 bases between. CDR3 coding DNA: TGTGCCAGCAGTTTAGGGACTCAAGAGCAGTACTTC. Its translation: CASSLGTQEQYF.

The chain couples TRBV6-2 or TRBV6-3 to TRBJ1-4; D may be TRBD1 (6 bases). V was trimmed by 8 bases and J by 0 bases, leaving 10 bases between them. The germline CDR1 and CDR2 sequences are MNHEY and SVGEGT. The CDR3 length is 14 residues. CDR3 protein: CASGQLTTNEKLFF. As DNA, the CDR3 is TGTGCCAGCGGACAGCTGACAACTAATGAAAAACTGTTTTTT.

This clonotype was found a few times. V is TRBV5-6 and J is TRBJ1-4; maybe TRBD1 (5 bases). V lost 0 bases to trimming and J lost 10 bases, with 10 bases between them. The CDR3 loop spans 13 amino acids. The germline gives CDR1 SGHDT, CDR2 YYEEEE. CDR3 region: CASSLEPGGKLFF. The CDR3 DNA sequence: TGTGCCAGCAGCTTGGAACCCGGGGGAAAACTGTTTTTT.

This clonotype was counted ten times or more. The chain couples TRBV4-2 to TRBJ1-5, with TRBD1 matching over 10 bases. The CDR3 is 16 amino acids. Germline loops: CDR1 LGHNA, CDR2 YNFKEQ. V trimming: 4 bases; J trimming: 5 bases; junction bases outside the gene matches: 8. The DNA of the CDR3 is TGTGCCAGCAGCCCGACAGGGGGCGAGAAAGATCAGCCCCAGCATTTT. Its protein is CASSPTGGEKDQPQHF.

This chain links TRBV30 with TRBJ1-2; D unclear. Between the trimmed V and J ends, which lost 7 bases and 0 bases, there was a span of 12 bases. From germline, CDR1 is GTSNPN and CDR2 SVGIG (reference sequence). This CDR3 has 13 residues. This CDR3 is CASQSKSNYGYTF. The CDR3 nucleotides read TGTGCCTCTCAGAGCAAATCTAACTATGGCTACACCTTC.

The table lists this clonotype with a few counts. The chain recombines TRBV20-1 with TRBJ2-5; TRBD2 aligns across 7 bases. Germline V CDR1 and CDR2: DFQATT, SNEGSKA (reference sequence). The CDR3 spans 16 residues. V dropped 1 base and J dropped 0; count of bases not matched to a gene: 8. As DNA, the CDR3 is TGCAGTGCTAGAGGAGGTAGCGGGCGGTACCAAGAGACCCAGTACTTC. Translation: CSARGGSGRYQETQYF.

A few counts support this clonotype. The V gene is TRBV7-9, the J gene TRBJ1-5, with TRBD1 identical over 9 bases. Germline V CDR1 and CDR2: SEHNR, FQNEAQ (reference sequence). The J segment lost 4 bases and the V segment lost 5 bases, leaving 3 bases of the junction unmatched. The CDR3 is made up of 14 amino acids. CDR3 coding DNA: TGTGCCAGCAGCCGGACAGGGGCAAATCAGCCCCAGCATTTT. Translation gives CASSRTGANQPQHF. The variable domain in full, completed from reference TRBV7-9 and TRBJ1-5, reads DTGVSQNPRHKITKRGQNVTFRCDPISEHNRLYWYRQTLGQGPEFLTYFQNEAQLEKSRLLSDRFSAERPKGSFSTLEIQRTEQGDSAMYLCASSRTGANQPQHFGDGTRLSIL.